This T cell receptor beta chain comes out of a study of shared clonotypes between healthy human individuals. Study-level information: Ranging from 18 to 49 in age, donors were a couple of women and a few men.

When replicate PCRs were run on sorted subsets, they used about 220 ng DNA, some 33,000 T cell genomes. Only in-frame clones appear in the TCRdb table, and some are missing; sequencing was by immunoSEQ multiplex PCR. The table has some 2,000,000 clones, 85% to 95% seen once. A word on this clone: Other DNA sequences within the sample encode an identical CDR3.

Investigators divided CD4+ cells into CD45RA+ naive and CD45RA-negative memory subsets. What was sequenced was naive CD4+ T cells sorted from blood. The subset here: CD45RA+ positively selected. The sequence was obtained from a man younger than 30 in good health.

This CDR3 is CAITSGSSYEQYF. CDR3 DNA sequence: TGTGCCATCACGTCGGGGAGCTCCTACGAGCAGTACTTC. V usage is TRBV10-3 and J usage is TRBJ2-7; D is perhaps TRBD2 (5 bases). V was clipped by 7 bases and J by 0 bases, with 10 bases between them. Germline CDR1 ENHRY, CDR2 SYGVKD. The length of the CDR3 is 13 residues.